These 14 T cell receptor beta chains were sequenced from one sample in a study of CD8 T cells in ankylosing spondylitis (dated by TCRdb to about 2017). The investigation overall reported the following: Blood from ankylosing spondylitis patients appeared to be characterized by a TCR beta motif composed of 7 to 9 highly homologous amino acid variants.

Libraries were prepared through 5' RACE. Sequencer: Illumina HiSeq 2500. The public reads were reanalyzed by TCRdb: fastp trimming at Q25, MiXCR alignment, in-frame beta chains only. Each CDR3 protein gets just one entry, which takes the most common genes and DNA from the rows behind it. Counted in this sample were fewer than 750,000 distinct CDR3 sequences; under 20% of them appeared once. Clones ranked in the top ten supply about 19% of the sample. These TCRs' antigens remain unknown. The sample was blood, either unsorted or a sorted T cell fraction (not recorded which). Receptors were obtained from a male donor with ankylosing spondylitis.

The V and J genes are TRBV4-1 and TRBJ2-1, with 12 nucleotides matching TRBD2. Germline CDR1 is MGHRA and CDR2 is YSYEKL. The CDR3 loop spans 16 amino acids. The junction had 6 bases not matched to a gene; V was cut back by 1 base and J by 8 bases. CDR3 region: CASSQVGTSGLYEQFF. The DNA of the CDR3 is TGCGCCAGCAGCCAAGTGGGGACTAGCGGGTTGTATGAGCAGTTCTTC.

This clonotype was counted between two and nine times. The chain employs TRBV9 and TRBJ2-1, with 14 bases lining up with TRBD2. CDR3 length equals 14 residues. The germline V gene encodes CDR1 SGDLS and CDR2 YYNGEE. Trimming took 3 bases from V and 10 from J; bases not matched to a gene: 3. The CDR3 DNA sequence: TGTGCCAGCAGCGCCGGGACTAGCGGGGGAGAGCAGTTCTTC. Residues: CASSAGTSGGEQFF.

The chain is built from TRBV24-1 and TRBJ2-2; D could derive from TRBD1 or TRBD2 (5 bases each). There are 17 residues in the CDR3. V lost 0 bases to trimming and J lost 6 bases, with 16 bases between them. Germline V gene lookup returns CDR1 KGHDR and CDR2 SFDVKD. CDR3 in amino acids: CATSDLSDSRGAGELFF. CDR3 in DNA: TGTGCCACCAGTGATTTGTCTGACAGCCGGGGTGCCGGGGAGCTGTTTTTT.

This clonotype was recorded once. The chain links TRBV6-2 or TRBV6-3 to TRBJ2-3; no reliable D call. Per the germline V gene, CDR1 is MNHEY and CDR2 is SVGEGT. CDR3 length: 14 amino acids. The ends were cut back, 4 bases at V and 4 bases at J, with 12 bases in the middle. Here the CDR3 DNA reads TGTGCCAGCAGTTGGGGATTAGTGGCAGATACGCAGTATTTT. This gives the protein CASSWGLVADTQYF.

This chain uses TRBV12-3 or TRBV12-4 with TRBJ2-1; 9 positions match TRBD1. The CDR3 is made up of 17 amino acids. The V and J ends lost 5 bases and 6 bases, in that order; junction bases with no gene match: 14. CDR3 protein: CASSTGAGTGISNEQFF. CDR3 in DNA: TGTGCCAGCAGTACAGGGGCCGGGACAGGGATTTCCAATGAGCAGTTCTTC.

Only a few counts were recorded for this clonotype. This chain joins TRBV15 and TRBJ2-3; D gene unclear. Germline V gene sequence: CDR1 LNHNV, CDR2 YYDKDF (reference sequence). The CDR3 contains 15 residues. The V gene lost 0 bases and the J gene lost 5 bases, with 12 bases spanning the gap. This CDR3 is CATSRDLGSLDTQYF. The CDR3 DNA sequence: TGTGCCACCAGCAGAGATTTGGGGTCGTTAGATACGCAGTATTTT.

This chain uses TRBV11-2 with TRBJ2-1, with D hard to call. In germline, CDR1 is SGHAT, CDR2 FQNNGV. V lost 5 bases to trimming and J lost 0 bases, with 11 bases between them. This CDR3 spans 15 amino acids. In DNA, the CDR3 is TGTGCCAGCAGCCTTCCCCGAATCTCCTACAATGAGCAGTTCTTC. This sequence encodes CASSLPRISYNEQFF.

The rearrangement joins TRBV4-1 to TRBJ1-2, with D hard to call. The CDR3 runs 16 residues. CDR1 and CDR2 (germline): MGHRA, YSYEKL. The V end was cut by 1 base, the J end by 1 base, with 13 bases between. This chain's CDR3 is CASSQVPSSVNYGYTF. The CDR3 nucleotides are TGCGCCAGCAGCCAAGTACCTAGTTCTGTTAACTATGGCTACACCTTC.

V gene TRBV29-1 combines with J gene TRBJ2-1, with D possibly TRBD2 on 5 matching bases. The V gene's germline CDR1 is SQVTM and CDR2 ANQGSEA. Trimming removed 6 bases at V and 0 bases at J, with 18 bases between. The CDR3 sequence is 16 residues long. The CDR3 bases are TGCAGCGTCGCCGATTCAACTGGGAGCTCCTACAATGAGCAGTTCTTC. It is translated as CSVADSTGSSYNEQFF.

V usage is TRBV11-2 and J usage is TRBJ2-7; TRBD1 or TRBD2 may be the D gene (5 bases each). Trimming left V 4 bases short and J 4 bases short, with 14 bases between. The germline gives CDR1 SGHAT, CDR2 FQNNGV. The CDR3 is 14 amino acids. The CDR3 is CASSSYRDPYEQYF. CDR3 sequence (DNA): TGTGCCAGCAGCTCCTACCGGGACCCATACGAGCAGTACTTC. The full variable domain, its missing parts supplied by reference TRBV11-2 and TRBJ2-7, is EAGVAQSPRYKIIEKRQSVAFWCNPISGHATLYWYQQILGQGPKLLIQFQNNGVVDDSQLPKDRFSAERLKGVDSTLKIQPAKLEDSAVYLCASSSYRDPYEQYFGPGTRLTVT.

This clonotype has just a few counts. V gene TRBV9 combines with J gene TRBJ1-2; 7 nucleotides line up with TRBD1. The CDR3 consists of 17 residues. The V segment lost 0 bases and the J segment 7 bases; nucleotides outside the gene matches: 15. Germline lookup yields CDR1 SGDLS and CDR2 YYNGEE. The CDR3 bases are TGTGCCAGCAGCGTAGATGTCGCCCCGGGGACAGCATCTGGCTACACCTTC. Amino acid sequence: CASSVDVAPGTASGYTF.

This clonotype has a handful of counts. The chain uses TRBV3-1 and TRBJ2-7; tentative D call: TRBD1 (6 bases). Germline V CDR1 and CDR2: LGHDT, YNNKEL (reference sequence). V lost 2 bases to trimming and J lost 2 bases, with 10 bases between them. The CDR3 length is 14 residues. The CDR3 sequence: CASSQLGQTYEQYF. The CDR3 nucleotides read TGTGCCAGCAGCCAATTGGGACAAACCTACGAGCAGTACTTC.

A few counts support this clonotype. The chain joins TRBV15 to TRBJ1-5; 8 positions agree with TRBD1. The V and J ends lost 6 bases and 2 bases, in that order; junction bases with no gene match: 6. The CDR3 loop spans 15 amino acids. Germline loops: CDR1 LNHNV, CDR2 YYDKDF (reference sequence). CDR3: CATSTDRVGNQPQHF. Here the CDR3 DNA reads TGTGCCACCAGTACGGACAGGGTTGGCAATCAGCCCCAGCATTTT.

This clonotype has just a few counts. The J gene is TRBJ1-3, the V gene TRBV5-1, with a tentative D call TRBD1 (5 bases). The CDR3 has 15 residues. Germline V gives CDR1 SGHRS, CDR2 YFSETQ. With 4 bases removed from V and 0 bases from J, the gap between germline ends came to 11 bases. CDR3 coding DNA: TGCGCCAGCAGCCAGGGACGGGACTCTGGAAACACCATATATTTT. Encoded protein: CASSQGRDSGNTIYF. The variable domain in full, with the rest retrieved from reference TRBV5-1 and TRBJ1-3, is KAGVTQTPRYLIKTRGQQVTLSCSPISGHRSVSWYQQTPGQGLQFLFEYFSETQRNKGNFPGRFSGRQFSNSRSEMNVSTLELGDSALYLCASSQGRDSGNTIYFGEGSWLTVV.